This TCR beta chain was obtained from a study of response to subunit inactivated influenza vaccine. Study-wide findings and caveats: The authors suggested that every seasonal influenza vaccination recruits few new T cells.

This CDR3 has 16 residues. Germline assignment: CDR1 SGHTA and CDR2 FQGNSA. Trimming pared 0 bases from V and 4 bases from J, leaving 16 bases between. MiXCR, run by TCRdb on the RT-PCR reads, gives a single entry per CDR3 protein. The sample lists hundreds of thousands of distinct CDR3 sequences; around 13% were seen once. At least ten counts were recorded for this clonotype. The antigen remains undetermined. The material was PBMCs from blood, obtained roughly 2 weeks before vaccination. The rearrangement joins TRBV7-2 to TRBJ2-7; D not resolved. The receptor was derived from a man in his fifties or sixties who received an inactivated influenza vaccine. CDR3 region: CASSLAGGVPVYEQYF. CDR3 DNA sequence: TGTGCCAGCAGCTTAGCAGGCGGCGTCCCGGTATACGAGCAGTACTTC. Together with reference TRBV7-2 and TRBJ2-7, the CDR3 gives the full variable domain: GAGVSQSPSNKVTEKGKDVELRCDPISGHTALYWYRQSLGQGLEFLIYFQGNSAPDKSGLPSDRFSAERTGGSVSTLTIQRTQQEDSAVYLCASSLAGGVPVYEQYFGPGTRLTVT.